This T cell receptor (beta chain) was sequenced during a study of T cells in pancreatic ductal adenocarcinoma. CDR3 length equals 16 residues. Germline assignment: CDR1 SGHDT and CDR2 YYEEEE. Losses at the gene ends were 2 bases for V and 9 bases for J; bases not matched to a gene: 12. Data came from immunoSEQ multiplex PCR; TCRdb stores just in-frame clones and leaves some out. Of several thousand clones listed, approximately 80% are singletons. Surgery without prior neoadjuvant therapy was the treatment of the selected pancreatic ductal adenocarcinoma patients. The specimen sequenced was pancreatic tumor tissue. The chain combines TRBV5-6 with TRBJ2-5; 11 nucleotides align to TRBD2. This clonotype originated in a human donor with pancreatic ductal adenocarcinoma. The donor label of this sample is uncertain. The CDR3 spells CASSFGWGTSGASQYF. CDR3 coding DNA: TGTGCCAGCAGCTTTGGTTGGGGGACTAGCGGCGCGTCCCAGTACTTC.